The sequence of this T cell receptor beta chain was determined in a study of blood T cell repertoires in COVID-19 (dated by TCRdb to about 2020). Regarding the study in general: Collaborator samples came from the United States, Italy and Spain and covered acute and convalescent phases of COVID-19. The prospective study material was composed of cDNA or gDNA derived from T cells, B-cell-depleted T cells, or PBMCs. Subjects who had been exposed to COVID-19, were actively infected with it, or had recovered from it provided the deeply sampled blood TCRbeta repertoires that made up the dataset. The repertoires were made available in a free public database intended to serve as a resource for research on the immune response to SARS-CoV-2. The samples were drawn from the first 160 participants of the ongoing ImmuneRACE study and from 1,200 or so subjects provided by 6 global collaborators. The sample metadata nearly always contained a de-identified subject ID, COVID-19 status, age in years and sex. HLA class I and class II types, where available, came from metadata supplied by the sample provider rather than from assay-based typing.

There are 13 amino acids in the CDR3, from cysteine to phenylalanine inclusive. The DNA shown is the 39-base CDR3, in frame from base 1. V drops 1 base and J drops 11 bases, leaving 14 bases in between. Taken from the germline V gene, the CDR1 and CDR2 loops are MDHEN and SYDVKM. TCRbeta CDR3 regions were amplified from genomic DNA by means of the immunoSEQ Assay, a bias-controlled multiplex PCR. In the source study's methods: Nucleated cell counts per sample were estimated from amplification of reference gene primers within the assay. Sequence reads were collapsed and filtered to measure the absolute abundance of every unique TCRbeta CDR3 rearrangement. For each sample, productive Simpson clonality was calculated as the square root of Simpson's diversity index over productive rearrangements. TCRdb provides this immuneACCESS table in a form limited to in-frame rearrangements. Some clones are lacking; in checked studies, under half of them reflect an unresolved V gene, and why the rest are absent is not known. The V and J calls and clone size come from that table; D and trimming were worked out from the DNA. Present in this sample are a few hundred thousand clones, under 90% of which were seen just once. The ten most abundant clones make up around 1.9% of the sample.

The full study reports these points: The quantity of clinical and demographic metadata differed by source and by participant and was supplied without curation.

Enrolling through a virtual design, the prospective study's participants ranged in age from roughly 18 to 90 years and lived across 24 United States geographic areas. To assign participants to cohorts, the prospective study relied on clinical history that participants themselves reported in a screening survey and a study questionnaire. For ImmuneRACE Cohort 3, a participant was defined as recovered based on two consecutive negative NP/OP PCR tests, clearance by a healthcare professional, or resolution of symptoms. In the prospective study, mobile phlebotomists collected whole blood, serum and a nasopharyngeal or oropharyngeal swab from each participant. Additional blood draws and questionnaires over an approximately two-month period could optionally be provided by prospective study participants. Before DNA extraction, blood samples from the prospective study were shipped at room temperature or frozen.

Comment on this clone: Its antigen is still unknown. No quality values exist for individual bases; no much larger clone is one base distant.

The V and J genes are TRBV28 and TRBJ1-1; the D gene is possibly TRBD1, with 6 bases matching. Sequenced: PBMCs or T cells enriched from blood (not recorded which). This clonotype originated in a woman aged 55-75 years who had recovered from COVID-19. At the DNA level, the sequence is TGTGCCAGCAGTTTATTCACAGGGCCGGGGGCTTTCTTT. This is translated as CASSLFTGPGAFF.